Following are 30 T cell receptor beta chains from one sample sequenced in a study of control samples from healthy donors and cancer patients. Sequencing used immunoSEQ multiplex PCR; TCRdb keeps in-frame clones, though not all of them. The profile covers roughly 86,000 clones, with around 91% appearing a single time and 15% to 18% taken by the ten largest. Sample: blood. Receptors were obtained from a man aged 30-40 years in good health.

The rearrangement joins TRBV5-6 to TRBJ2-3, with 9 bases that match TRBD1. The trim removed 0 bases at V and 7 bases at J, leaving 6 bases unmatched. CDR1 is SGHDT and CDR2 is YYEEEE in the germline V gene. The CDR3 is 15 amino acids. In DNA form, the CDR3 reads TGTGCCAGCAGCTTGGGGGGACAGGGTAGGAATACGCAGTATTTT. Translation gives CASSLGGQGRNTQYF.

CDR3 protein: CASSPTQTSGSGNTIYF. CDR3 bases: TGTGCCAGCTCACCAACCCAGACATCCGGCTCTGGAAACACCATATATTTT. V usage is TRBV18 and J usage is TRBJ1-3; D remains unclear. The CDR3 is 17 amino acids. Trimming removed 2 bases at V and 0 bases at J, with 14 bases between. CDR1 is KGHSH, CDR2 LQKENI, per germline.

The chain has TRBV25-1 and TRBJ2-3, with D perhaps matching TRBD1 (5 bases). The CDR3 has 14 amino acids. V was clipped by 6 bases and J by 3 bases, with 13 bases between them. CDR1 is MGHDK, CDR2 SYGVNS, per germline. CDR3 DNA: TGTGCCAGCAGGGACACCAGGACGACAGATACGCAGTATTTT. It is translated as CASRDTRTTDTQYF.

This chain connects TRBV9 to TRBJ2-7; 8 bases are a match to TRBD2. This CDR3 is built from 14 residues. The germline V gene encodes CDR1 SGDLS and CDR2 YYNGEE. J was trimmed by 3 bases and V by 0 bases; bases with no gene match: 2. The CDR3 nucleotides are TGTGCCAGCAGCGTAGGCGGGGGGAACTACGAGCAGTACTTC. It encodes CASSVGGGNYEQYF.

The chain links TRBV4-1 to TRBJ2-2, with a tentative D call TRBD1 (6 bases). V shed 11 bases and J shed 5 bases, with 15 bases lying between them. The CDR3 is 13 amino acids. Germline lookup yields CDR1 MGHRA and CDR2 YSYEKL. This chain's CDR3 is CASTGTRTGELFF. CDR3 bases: TGCGCCTCCACCGGGACAAGGACCGGGGAGCTGTTTTTT.

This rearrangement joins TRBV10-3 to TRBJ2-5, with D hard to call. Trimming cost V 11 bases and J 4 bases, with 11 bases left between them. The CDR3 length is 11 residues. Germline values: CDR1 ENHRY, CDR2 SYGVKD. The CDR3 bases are TGTGCCTCTTCGCCTGGAGAGACCCAGTACTTC. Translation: CASSPGETQYF.

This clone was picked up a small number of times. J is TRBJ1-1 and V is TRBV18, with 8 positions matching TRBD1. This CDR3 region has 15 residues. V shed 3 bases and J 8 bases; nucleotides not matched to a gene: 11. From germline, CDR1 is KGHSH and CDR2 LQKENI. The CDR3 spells CASSPGFKTGEEAFF. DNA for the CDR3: TGTGCCAGCTCACCGGGATTCAAGACAGGGGAGGAAGCTTTCTTT.

CDR3 sequence reads: CASSVHPAGTQYF. The CDR3 DNA reads as TGTGCCAGCAGCGTTCACCCCGCGGGTACGCAGTATTTT. The chain joins TRBV9 to TRBJ2-3, with a tentative D call TRBD2 (5 bases). The CDR3 runs 13 residues. Germline V gene lookup returns CDR1 SGDLS and CDR2 YYNGEE. V lost 2 bases and J lost 8, with 12 bases in between.

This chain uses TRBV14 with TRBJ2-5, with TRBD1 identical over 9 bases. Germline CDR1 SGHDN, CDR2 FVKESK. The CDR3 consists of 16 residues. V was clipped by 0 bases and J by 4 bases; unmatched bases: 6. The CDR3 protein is CASSQDGGQGRETQYF. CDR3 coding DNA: TGTGCCAGCAGCCAAGATGGGGGACAGGGTCGAGAGACCCAGTACTTC. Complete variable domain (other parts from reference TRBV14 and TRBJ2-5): EAGVTQFPSHSVIEKGQTVTLRCDPISGHDNLYWYRRVMGKEIKFLLHFVKESKQDESGMPNNRFLAERTGGTYSTLKVQPAELEDSGVYFCASSQDGGQGRETQYFGPGTRLLVL.

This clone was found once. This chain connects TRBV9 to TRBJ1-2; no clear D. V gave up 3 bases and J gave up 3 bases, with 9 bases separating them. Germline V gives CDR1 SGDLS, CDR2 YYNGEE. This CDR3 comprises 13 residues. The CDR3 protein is CASSDRSDYGYTF. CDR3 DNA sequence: TGTGCCAGCAGCGACCGATCTGACTATGGCTACACCTTC. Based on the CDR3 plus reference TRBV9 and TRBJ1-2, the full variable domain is DSGVTQTPKHLITATGQRVTLRCSPRSGDLSVYWYQQSLDQGLQFLIQYYNGEERAKGNILERFSAQQFPDLHSELNLSSLELGDSALYFCASSDRSDYGYTFGSGTRLTVV.

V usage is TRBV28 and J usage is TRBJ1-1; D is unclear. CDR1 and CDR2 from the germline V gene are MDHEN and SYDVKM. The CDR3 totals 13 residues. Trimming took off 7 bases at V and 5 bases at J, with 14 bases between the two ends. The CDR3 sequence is CASNDPSGTEAFF. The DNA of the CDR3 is TGTGCCAGCAATGATCCCTCGGGGACTGAAGCTTTCTTT.

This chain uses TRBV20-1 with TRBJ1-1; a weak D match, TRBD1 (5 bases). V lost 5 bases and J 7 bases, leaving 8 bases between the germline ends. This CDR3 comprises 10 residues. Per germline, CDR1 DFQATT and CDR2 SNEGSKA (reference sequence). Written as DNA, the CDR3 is TGCAGTGCTTTGAGGGGTGAAGCTTTCTTT. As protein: CSALRGEAFF.

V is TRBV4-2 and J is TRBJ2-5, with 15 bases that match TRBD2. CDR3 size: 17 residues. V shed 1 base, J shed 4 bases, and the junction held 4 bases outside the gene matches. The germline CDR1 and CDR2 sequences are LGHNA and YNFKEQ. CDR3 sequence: CASSQGTSGGAGETQYF. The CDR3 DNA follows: TGTGCCAGCAGCCAAGGGACTAGCGGGGGGGCCGGAGAGACCCAGTACTTC.

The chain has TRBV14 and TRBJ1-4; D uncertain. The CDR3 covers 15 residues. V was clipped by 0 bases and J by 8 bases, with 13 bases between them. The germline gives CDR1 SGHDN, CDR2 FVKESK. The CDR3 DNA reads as TGTGCCAGCAGCCAAGATTTCGGCGGGGAAGAAAAACTGTTTTTT. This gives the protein CASSQDFGGEEKLFF.

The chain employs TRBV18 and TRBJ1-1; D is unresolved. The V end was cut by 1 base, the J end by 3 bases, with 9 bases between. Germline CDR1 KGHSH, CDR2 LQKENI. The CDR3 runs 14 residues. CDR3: CASSPRTQHTEAFF. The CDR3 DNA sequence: TGTGCCAGCTCACCACGAACCCAACACACTGAAGCTTTCTTT.

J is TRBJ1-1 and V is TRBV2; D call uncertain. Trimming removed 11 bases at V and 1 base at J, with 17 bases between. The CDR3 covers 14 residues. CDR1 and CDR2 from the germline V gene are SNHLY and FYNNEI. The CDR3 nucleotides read TGTGCCGGAGGGTCGGGTGAGAAGAACACTGAAGCTTTCTTT. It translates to CAGGSGEKNTEAFF.

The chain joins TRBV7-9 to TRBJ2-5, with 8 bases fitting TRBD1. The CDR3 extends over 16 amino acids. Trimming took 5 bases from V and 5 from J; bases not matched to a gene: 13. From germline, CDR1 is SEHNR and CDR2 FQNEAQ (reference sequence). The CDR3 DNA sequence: TGTGCCAGCAGCCAGGGACGGACAGGGAAGGTGGAGACCCAGTACTTC. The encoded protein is CASSQGRTGKVETQYF.

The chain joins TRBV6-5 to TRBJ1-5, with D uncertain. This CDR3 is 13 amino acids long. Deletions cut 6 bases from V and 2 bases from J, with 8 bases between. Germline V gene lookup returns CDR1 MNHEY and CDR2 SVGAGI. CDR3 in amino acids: CASRGRGNQPQHF. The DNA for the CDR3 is TGTGCCAGCAGAGGGCGAGGCAATCAGCCCCAGCATTTT.

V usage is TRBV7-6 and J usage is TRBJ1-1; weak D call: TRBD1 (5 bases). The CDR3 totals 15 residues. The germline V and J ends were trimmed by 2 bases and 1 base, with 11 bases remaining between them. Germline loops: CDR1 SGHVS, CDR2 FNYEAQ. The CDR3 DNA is TGTGCCAGCAGCTTATTGGGACGGCGGAACACTGAAGCTTTCTTT. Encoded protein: CASSLLGRRNTEAFF.

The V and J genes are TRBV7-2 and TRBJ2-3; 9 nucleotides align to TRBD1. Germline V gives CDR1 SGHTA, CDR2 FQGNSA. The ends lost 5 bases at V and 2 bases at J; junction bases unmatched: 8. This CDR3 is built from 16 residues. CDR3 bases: TGTGCCAGCAGCGAAGGCAGGACAGGGGTCACAGATACGCAGTATTTT. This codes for CASSEGRTGVTDTQYF.

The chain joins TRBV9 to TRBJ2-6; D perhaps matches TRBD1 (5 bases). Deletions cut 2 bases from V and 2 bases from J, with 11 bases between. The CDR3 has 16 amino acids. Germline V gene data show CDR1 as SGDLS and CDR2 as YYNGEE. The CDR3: CASSVYVGPGANVLTF. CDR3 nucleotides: TGTGCCAGCAGCGTTTATGTGGGGCCTGGGGCCAACGTCCTGACTTTC.

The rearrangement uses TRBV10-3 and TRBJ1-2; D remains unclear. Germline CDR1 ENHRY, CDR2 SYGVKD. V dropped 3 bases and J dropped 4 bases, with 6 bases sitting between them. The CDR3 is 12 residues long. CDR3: CAISEVGYGYTF. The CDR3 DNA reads TGTGCCATCAGTGAAGTAGGCTATGGCTACACCTTC.

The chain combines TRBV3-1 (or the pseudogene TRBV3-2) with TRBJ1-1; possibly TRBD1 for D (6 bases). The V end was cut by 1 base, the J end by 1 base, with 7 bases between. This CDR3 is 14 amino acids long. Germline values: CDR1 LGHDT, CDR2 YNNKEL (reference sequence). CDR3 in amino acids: CASSQAGANTEAFF. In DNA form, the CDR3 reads TGTGCCAGCAGCCAAGCAGGGGCGAACACTGAAGCTTTCTTT.

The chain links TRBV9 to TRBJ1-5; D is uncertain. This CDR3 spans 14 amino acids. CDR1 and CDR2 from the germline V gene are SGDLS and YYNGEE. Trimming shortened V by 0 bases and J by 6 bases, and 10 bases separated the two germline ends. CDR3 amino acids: CASSVEGMGQPQHF. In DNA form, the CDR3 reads TGTGCCAGCAGCGTAGAGGGTATGGGTCAGCCCCAGCATTTT.

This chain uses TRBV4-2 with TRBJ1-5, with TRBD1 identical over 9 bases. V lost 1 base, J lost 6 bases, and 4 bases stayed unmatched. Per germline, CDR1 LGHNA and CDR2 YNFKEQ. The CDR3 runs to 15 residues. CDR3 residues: CASSQGQGDLQPQHF. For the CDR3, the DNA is TGTGCCAGCAGCCAAGGACAGGGGGATCTTCAGCCCCAGCATTTT.

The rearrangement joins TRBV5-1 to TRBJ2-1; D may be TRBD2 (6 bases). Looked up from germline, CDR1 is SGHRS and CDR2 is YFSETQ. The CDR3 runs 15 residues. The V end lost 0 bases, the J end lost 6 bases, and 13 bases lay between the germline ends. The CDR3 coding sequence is TGCGCCAGCAGCTTGGGTGGAGGGCCCCCCAATGAGCAGTTCTTC. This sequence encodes CASSLGGGPPNEQFF.

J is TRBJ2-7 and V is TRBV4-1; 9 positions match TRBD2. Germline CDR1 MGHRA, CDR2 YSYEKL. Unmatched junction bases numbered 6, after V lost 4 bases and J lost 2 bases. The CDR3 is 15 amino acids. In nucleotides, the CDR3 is TGCGCCAGCAGCCGAGCTAGCGGGGATCCCTACGAGCAGTACTTC. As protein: CASSRASGDPYEQYF.

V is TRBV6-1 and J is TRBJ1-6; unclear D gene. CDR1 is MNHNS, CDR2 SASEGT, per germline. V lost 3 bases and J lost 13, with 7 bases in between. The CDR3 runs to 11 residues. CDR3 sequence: CASSDRGPLHF. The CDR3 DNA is TGTGCCAGCAGTGACCGAGGTCCCCTCCACTTT.

CDR3 DNA: TGTGCCAGCAGCTCCGGGACAGGGGTTTTTAATGAGCAGTTCTTC. This encodes CASSSGTGVFNEQFF. This sequence joins TRBV28 and TRBJ2-1; 10 positions match TRBD1. J was trimmed by 7 bases and V by 6 bases; bases with no gene match: 9. The germline V gene has CDR1 MDHEN and CDR2 SYDVKM. CDR3 length: 15 amino acids.

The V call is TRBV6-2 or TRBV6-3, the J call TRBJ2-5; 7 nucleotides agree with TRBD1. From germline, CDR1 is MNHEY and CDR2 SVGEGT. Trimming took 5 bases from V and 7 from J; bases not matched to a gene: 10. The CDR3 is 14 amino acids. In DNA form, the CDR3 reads TGTGCCAGCAGTCAGGACAGGATAGTAGGGACCCAGTACTTC. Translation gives CASSQDRIVGTQYF.